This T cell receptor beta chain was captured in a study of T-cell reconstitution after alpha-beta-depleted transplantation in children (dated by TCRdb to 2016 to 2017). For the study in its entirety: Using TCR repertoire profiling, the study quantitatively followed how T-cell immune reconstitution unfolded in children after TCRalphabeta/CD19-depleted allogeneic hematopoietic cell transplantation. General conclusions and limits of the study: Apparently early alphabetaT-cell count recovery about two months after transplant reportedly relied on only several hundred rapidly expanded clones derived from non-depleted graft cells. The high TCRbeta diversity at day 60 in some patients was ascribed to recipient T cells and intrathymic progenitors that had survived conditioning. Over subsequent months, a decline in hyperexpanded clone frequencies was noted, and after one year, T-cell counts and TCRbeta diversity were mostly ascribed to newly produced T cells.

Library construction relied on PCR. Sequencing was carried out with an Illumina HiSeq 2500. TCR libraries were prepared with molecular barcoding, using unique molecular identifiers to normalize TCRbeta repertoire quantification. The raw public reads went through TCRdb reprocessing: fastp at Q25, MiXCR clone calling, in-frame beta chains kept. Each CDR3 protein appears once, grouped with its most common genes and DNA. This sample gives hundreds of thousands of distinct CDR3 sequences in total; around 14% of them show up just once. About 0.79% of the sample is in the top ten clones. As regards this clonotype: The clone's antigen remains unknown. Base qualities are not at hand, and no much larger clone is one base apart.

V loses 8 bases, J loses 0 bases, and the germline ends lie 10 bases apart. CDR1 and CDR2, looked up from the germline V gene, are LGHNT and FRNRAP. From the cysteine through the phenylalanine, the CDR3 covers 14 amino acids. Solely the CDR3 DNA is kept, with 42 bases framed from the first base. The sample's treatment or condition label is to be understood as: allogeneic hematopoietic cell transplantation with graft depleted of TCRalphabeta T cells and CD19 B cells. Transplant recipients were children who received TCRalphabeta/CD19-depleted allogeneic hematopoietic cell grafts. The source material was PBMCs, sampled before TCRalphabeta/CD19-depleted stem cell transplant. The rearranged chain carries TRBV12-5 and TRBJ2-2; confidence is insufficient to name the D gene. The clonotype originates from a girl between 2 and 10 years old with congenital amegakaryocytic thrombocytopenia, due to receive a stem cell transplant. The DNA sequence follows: TGTGCTAGTCAGGCAACCACGAACACCGGGGAGCTGTTTTTT. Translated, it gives CASQATTNTGELFF.